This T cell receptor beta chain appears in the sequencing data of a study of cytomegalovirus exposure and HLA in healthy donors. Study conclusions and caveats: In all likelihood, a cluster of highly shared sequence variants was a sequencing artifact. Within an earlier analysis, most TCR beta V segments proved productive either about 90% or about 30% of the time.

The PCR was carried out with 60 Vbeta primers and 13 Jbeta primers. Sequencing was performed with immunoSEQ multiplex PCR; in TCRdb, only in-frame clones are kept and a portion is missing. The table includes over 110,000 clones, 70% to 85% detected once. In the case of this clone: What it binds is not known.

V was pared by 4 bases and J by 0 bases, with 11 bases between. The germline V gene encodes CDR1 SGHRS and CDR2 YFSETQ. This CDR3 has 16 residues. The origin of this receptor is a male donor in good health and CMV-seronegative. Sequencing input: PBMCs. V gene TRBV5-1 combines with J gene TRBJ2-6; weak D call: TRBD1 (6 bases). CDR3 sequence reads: CASSRDTLSGANVLTF. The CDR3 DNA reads TGCGCCAGCAGCCGGGACACCCTCTCTGGGGCCAACGTCCTGACTTTC.